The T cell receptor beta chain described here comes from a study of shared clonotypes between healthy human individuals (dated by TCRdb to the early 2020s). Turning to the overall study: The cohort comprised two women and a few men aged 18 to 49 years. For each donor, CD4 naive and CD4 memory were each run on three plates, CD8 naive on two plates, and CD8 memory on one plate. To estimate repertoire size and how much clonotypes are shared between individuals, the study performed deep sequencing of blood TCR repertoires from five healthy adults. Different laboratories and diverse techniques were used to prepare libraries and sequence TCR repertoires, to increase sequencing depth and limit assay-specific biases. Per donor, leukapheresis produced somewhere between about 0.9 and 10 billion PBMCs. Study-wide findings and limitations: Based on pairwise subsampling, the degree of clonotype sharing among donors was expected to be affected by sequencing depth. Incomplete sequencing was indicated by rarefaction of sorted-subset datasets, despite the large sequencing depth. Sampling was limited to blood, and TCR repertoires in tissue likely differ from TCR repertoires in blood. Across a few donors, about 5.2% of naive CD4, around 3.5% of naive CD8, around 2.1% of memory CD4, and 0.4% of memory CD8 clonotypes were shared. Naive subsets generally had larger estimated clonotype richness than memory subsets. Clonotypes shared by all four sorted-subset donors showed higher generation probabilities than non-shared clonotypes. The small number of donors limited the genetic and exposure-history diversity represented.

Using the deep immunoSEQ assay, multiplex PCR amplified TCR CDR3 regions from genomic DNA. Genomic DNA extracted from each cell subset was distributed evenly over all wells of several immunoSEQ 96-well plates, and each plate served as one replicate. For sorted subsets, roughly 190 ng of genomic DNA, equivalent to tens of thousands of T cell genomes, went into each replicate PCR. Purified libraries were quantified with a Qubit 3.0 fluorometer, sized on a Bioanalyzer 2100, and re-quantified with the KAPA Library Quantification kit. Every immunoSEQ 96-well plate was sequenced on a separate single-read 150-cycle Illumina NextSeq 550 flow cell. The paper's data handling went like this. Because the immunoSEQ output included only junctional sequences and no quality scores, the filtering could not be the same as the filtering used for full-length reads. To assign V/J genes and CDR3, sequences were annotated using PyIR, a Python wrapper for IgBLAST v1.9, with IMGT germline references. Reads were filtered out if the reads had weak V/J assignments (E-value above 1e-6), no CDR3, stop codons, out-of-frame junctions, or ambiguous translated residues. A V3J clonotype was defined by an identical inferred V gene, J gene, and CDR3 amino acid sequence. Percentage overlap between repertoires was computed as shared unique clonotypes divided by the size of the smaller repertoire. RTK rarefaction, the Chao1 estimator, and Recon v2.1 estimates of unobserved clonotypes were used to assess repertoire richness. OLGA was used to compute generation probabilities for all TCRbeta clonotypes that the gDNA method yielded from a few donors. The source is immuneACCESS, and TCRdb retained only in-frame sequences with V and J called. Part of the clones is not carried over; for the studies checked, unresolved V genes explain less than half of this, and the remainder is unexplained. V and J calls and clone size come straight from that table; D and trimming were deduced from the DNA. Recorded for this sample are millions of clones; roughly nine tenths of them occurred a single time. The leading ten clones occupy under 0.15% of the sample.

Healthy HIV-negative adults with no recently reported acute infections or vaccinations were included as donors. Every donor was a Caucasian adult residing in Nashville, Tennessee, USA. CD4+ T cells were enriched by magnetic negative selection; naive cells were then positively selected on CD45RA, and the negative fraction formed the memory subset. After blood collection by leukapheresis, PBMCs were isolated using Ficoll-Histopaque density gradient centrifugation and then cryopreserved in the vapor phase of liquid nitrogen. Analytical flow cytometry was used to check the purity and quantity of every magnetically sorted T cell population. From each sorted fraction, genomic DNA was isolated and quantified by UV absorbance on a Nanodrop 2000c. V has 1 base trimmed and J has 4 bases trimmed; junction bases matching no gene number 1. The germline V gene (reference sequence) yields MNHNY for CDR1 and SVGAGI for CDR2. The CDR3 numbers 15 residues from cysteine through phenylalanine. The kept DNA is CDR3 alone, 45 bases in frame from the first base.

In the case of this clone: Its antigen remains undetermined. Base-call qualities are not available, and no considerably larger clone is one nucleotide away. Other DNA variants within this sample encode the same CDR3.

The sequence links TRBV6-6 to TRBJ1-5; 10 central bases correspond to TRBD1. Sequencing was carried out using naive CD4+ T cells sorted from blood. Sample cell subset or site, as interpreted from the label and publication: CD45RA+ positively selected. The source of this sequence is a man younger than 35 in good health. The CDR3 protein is CASSYLGQGNQPQHF. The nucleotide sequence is TGTGCCAGCAGTTACTTGGGACAGGGGAATCAGCCCCAGCATTTT.